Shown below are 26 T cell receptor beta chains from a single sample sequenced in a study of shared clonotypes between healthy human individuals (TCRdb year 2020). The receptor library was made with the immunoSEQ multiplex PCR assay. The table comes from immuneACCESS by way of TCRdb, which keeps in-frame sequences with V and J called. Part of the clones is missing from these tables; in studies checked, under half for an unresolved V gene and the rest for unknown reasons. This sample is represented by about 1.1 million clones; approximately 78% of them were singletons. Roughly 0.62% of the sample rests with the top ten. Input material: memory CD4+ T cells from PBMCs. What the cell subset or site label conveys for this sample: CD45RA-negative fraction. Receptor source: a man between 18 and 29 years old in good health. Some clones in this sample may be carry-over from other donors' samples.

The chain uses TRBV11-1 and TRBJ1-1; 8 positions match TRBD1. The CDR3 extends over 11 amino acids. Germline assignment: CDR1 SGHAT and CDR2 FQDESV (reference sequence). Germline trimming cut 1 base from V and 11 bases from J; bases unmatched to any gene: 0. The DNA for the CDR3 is TGTGCCAGCAGCTTAGGGACAGGGGCTTTCTTT. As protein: CASSLGTGAFF.

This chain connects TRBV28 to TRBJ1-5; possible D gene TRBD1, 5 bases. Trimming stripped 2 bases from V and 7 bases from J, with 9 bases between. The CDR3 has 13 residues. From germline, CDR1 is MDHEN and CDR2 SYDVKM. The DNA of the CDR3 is TGTGCCAGCAGTTTAGAGGGGAGCCAGCCCCAGCATTTT. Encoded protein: CASSLEGSQPQHF.

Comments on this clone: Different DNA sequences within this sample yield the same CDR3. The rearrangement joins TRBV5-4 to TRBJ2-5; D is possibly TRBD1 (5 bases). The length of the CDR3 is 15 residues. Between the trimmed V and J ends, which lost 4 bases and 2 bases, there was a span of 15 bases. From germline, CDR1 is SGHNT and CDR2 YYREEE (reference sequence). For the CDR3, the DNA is TGTGCCAGCAGCCTGGGCTCAGGGTTACAAGAGACCCAGTACTTC. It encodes CASSLGSGLQETQYF.

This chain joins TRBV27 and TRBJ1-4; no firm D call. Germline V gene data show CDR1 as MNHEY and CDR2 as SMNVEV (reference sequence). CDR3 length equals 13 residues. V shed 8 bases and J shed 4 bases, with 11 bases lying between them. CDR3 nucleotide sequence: TGTGCCAGCCGCCGGGCCATTAATGAAAAACTGTTTTTT. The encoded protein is CASRRAINEKLFF.

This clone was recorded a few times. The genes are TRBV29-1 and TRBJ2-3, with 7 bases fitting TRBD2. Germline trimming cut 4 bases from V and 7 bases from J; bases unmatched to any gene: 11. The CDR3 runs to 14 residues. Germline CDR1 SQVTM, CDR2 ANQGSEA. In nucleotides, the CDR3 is TGCAGCGTTGTCTGGCTAGCGGACATTTATACGCAGTATTTT. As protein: CSVVWLADIYTQYF.

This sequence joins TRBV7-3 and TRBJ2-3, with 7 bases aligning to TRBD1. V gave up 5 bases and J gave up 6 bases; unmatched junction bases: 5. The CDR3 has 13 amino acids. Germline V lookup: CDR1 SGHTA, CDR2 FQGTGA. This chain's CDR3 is CASSPETGDTQYF. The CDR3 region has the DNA TGTGCCAGCAGCCCCGAGACAGGGGATACGCAGTATTTT.

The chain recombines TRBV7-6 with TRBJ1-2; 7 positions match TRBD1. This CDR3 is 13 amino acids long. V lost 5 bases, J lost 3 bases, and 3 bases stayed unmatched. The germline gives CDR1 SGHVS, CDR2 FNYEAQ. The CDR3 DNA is TGTGCCAGCAGCCGGGACAGCTACTATGGCTACACCTTC. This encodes CASSRDSYYGYTF.

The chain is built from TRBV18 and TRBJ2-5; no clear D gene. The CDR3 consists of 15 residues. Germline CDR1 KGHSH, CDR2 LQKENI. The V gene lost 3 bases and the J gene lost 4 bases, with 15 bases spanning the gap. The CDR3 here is CASSPRSAVSETQYF. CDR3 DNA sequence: TGTGCCAGCTCACCCCGCTCGGCCGTGTCAGAGACCCAGTACTTC.

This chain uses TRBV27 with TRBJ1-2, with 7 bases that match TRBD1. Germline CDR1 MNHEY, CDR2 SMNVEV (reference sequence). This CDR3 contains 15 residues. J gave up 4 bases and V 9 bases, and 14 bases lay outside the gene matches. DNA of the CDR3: TGTGCCAGTCGTTCAGTAGGGGGCAGGAGCTATGGCTACACCTTC. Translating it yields CASRSVGGRSYGYTF.

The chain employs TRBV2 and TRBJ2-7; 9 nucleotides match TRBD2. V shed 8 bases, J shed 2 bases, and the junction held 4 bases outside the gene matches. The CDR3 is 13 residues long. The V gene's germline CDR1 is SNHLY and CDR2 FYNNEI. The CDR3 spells CASGRTSAYEQYF. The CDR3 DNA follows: TGTGCCAGCGGAAGGACTAGCGCCTACGAGCAGTACTTC.

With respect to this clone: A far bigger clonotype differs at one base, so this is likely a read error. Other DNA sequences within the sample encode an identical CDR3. The DNA of the CDR3 is TGTGCCAGCGGACTCTACAATGAGCAGTTCTTC. Residues: CASGLYNEQFF. The chain couples TRBV2 to TRBJ2-1, with TRBD2 as a possible D gene (5 bases). V dropped 8 bases and J dropped 3 bases, with 5 bases sitting between them. Germline lookup yields CDR1 SNHLY and CDR2 FYNNEI. This CDR3 has 11 residues.

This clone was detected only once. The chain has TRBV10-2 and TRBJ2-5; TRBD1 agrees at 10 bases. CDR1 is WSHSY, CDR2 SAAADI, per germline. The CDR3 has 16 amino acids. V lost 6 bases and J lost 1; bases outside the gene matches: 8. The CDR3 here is CASRGPTGGLQETQYF. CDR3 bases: TGCGCCAGCAGGGGTCCGACAGGGGGCCTCCAAGAGACCCAGTACTTC.

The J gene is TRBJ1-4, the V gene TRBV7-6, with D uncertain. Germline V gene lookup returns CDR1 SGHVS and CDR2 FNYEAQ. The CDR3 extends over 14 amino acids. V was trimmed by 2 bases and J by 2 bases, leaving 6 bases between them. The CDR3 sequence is CASSLQQTNEKLFF. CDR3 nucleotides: TGTGCCAGCAGCTTACAACAGACTAATGAAAAACTGTTTTTT.

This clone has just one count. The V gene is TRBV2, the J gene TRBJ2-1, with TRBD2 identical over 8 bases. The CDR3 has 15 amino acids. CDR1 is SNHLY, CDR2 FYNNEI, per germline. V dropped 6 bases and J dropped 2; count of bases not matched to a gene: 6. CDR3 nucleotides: TGTGCCAGCAGCCGGGAGGGGGGGGCCTACAATGAGCAGTTCTTC. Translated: CASSREGGAYNEQFF.

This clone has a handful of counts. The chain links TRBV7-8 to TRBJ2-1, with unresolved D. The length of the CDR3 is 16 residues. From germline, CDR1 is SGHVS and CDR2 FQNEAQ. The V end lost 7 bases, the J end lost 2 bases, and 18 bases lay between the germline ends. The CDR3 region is CASTFNVIRAYNEQFF. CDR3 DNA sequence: TGTGCCAGCACCTTTAACGTGATACGCGCCTACAATGAGCAGTTCTTC. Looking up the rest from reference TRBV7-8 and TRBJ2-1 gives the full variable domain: GAGVSQSPRYKVAKRGQDVALRCDPISGHVSLFWYQQALGQGPEFLTYFQNEAQLDKSGLPSDRFFAERPEGSVSTLKIQRTQQEDSAVYLCASTFNVIRAYNEQFFGPGTRLTVL.

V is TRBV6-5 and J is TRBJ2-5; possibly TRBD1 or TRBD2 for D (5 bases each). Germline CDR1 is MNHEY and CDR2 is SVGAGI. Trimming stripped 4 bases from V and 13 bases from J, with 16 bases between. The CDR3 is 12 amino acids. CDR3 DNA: TGTGCCAGCAGTTGTCCCGGGACCTTAAGGTACTTC. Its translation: CASSCPGTLRYF.

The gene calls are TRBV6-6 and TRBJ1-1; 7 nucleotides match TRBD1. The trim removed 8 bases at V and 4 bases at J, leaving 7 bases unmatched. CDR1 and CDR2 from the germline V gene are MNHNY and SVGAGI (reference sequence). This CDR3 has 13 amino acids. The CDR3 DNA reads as TGTGCCAGCGCTGACAGGGTGAGCACTGAAGCTTTCTTT. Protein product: CASADRVSTEAFF.

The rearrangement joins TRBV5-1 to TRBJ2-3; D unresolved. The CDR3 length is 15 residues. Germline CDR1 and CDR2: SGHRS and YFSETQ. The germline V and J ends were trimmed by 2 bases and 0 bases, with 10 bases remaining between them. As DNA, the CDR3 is TGCGCCAGCAGCTTTGCTGGGTCTAGCACAGATACGCAGTATTTT. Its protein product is CASSFAGSSTDTQYF. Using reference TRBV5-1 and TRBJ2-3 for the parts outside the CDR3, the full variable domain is KAGVTQTPRYLIKTRGQQVTLSCSPISGHRSVSWYQQTPGQGLQFLFEYFSETQRNKGNFPGRFSGRQFSNSRSEMNVSTLELGDSALYLCASSFAGSSTDTQYFGPGTRLTVL.

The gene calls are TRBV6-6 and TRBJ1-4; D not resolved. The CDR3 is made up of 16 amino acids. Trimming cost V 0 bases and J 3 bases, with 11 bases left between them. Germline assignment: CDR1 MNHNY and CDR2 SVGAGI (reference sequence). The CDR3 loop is CASSYSEGSANEKLFF. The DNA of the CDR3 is TGTGCCAGCAGTTACTCGGAGGGATCGGCTAATGAAAAACTGTTTTTT.

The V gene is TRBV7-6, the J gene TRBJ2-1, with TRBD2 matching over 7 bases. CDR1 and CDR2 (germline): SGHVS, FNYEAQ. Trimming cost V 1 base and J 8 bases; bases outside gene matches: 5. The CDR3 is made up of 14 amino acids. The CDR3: CASSLELASDEQFF. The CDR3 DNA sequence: TGTGCCAGCAGCTTAGAACTAGCGTCTGATGAGCAGTTCTTC.

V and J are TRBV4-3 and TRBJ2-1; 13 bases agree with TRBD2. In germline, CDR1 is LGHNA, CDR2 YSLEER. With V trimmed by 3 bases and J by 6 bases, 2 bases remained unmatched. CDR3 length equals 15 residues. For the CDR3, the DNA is TGCGCCAGCAGCCACGGACTAGCGGGAGCCAATGAGCAGTTCTTC. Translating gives CASSHGLAGANEQFF.

CDR3 in DNA: TGTGCCAGCGGGGGAAACTCCTACGAGCAGTACTTC. This encodes CASGGNSYEQYF. The chain carries TRBV2 and TRBJ2-7; D possibly uses TRBD1 or TRBD2 (5 bases each). Germline lookup yields CDR1 SNHLY and CDR2 FYNNEI. The CDR3 has 12 amino acids. Trimming pared 8 bases from V and 0 bases from J, leaving 8 bases between.

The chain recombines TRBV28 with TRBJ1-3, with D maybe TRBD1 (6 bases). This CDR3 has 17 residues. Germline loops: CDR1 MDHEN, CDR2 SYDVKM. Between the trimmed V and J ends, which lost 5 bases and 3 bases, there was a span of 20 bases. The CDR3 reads CASSLPGQPIIGNTIYF. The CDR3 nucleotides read TGTGCCAGCAGTCTCCCAGGACAGCCTATTATTGGAAACACCATATATTTT.

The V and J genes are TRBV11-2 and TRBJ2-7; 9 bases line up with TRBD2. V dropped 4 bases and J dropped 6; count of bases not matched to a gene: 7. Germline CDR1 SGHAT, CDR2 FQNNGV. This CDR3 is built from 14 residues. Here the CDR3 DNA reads TGTGCCAGCAGCTATAGCGGGGGTATCTCCGAGCAGTACTTC. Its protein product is CASSYSGGISEQYF.

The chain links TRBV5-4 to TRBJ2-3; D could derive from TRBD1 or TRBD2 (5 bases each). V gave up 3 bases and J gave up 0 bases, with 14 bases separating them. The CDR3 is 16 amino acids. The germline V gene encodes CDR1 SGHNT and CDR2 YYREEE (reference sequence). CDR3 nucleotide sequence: TGTGCCAGCAGCTCCGGGGCGGATTTCAGCACAGATACGCAGTATTTT. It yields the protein CASSSGADFSTDTQYF. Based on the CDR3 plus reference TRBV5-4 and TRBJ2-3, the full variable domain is ETGVTQSPTHLIKTRGQQVTLRCSSQSGHNTVSWYQQALGQGPQFIFQYYREEENGRGNFPPRFSGLQFPNYSSELNVNALELDDSALYLCASSSGADFSTDTQYFGPGTRLTVL.

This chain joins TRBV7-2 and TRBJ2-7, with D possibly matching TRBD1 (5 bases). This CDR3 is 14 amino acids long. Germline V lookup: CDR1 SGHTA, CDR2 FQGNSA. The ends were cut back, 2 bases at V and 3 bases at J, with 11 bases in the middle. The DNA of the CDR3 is TGTGCCAGCAGCTTACAAGGACAACTCTACGAGCAGTACTTC. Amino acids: CASSLQGQLYEQYF.